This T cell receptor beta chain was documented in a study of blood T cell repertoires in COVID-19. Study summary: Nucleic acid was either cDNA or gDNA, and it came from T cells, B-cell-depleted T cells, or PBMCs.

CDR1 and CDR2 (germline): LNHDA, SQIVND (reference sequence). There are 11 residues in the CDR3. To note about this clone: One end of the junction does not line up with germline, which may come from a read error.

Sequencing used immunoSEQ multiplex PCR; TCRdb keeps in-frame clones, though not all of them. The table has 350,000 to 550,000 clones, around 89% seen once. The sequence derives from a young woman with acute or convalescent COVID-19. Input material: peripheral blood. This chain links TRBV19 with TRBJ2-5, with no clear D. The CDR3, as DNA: TGTGCCAGTAGTATAGGGGCTAAAGTGAACTTC. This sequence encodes CASSIGAKVNF.